This TCR beta chain appears in the sequencing data of a study of cytomegalovirus exposure and HLA in healthy donors. A multiplex PCR was run with 60 Vbeta primers and 13 Jbeta primers. Assay: immunoSEQ multiplex PCR; the TCRdb copy retains only in-frame clones and omits some. The sample holds about 130,000 clones, approximately 10% seen once. Nominal health characterized the donors when sampled, though unrecorded immune exposures were likely. Overall study results and limits: TCR beta V- and J-gene trimming, according to a later analysis, was linked to a missense DCLRE1C variant.

Worth noting for this clone: The antigen remains unidentified.

CDR1 is MNHNS, CDR2 SASEGT, per germline. This CDR3 comprises 15 residues. Trimming removed 6 bases at V and 0 bases at J, with 9 bases between. Sequenced input: PBMCs. This receptor was taken from a woman aged 40 to 50 in good health and CMV-seropositive. The genes are TRBV6-1 and TRBJ2-6, with D uncertain. The CDR3 DNA reads TGTGCCAGCAGGTACCGTAGCTCTGGGGCCAACGTCCTGACTTTC. Protein product: CASRYRSSGANVLTF.